This T cell receptor (beta chain) came from a study of shared clonotypes between healthy human individuals. Data came from immunoSEQ multiplex PCR; TCRdb stores just in-frame clones and leaves some out. The profile shows approximately 1,500,000 clones, 95% to 99% of them singletons. The length of the CDR3 is 14 residues. The V gene lost 4 bases and the J gene lost 1 base, with 8 bases spanning the gap. CDR1 MNHNS and CDR2 SASEGT come from the germline V gene. V is TRBV6-1 and J is TRBJ1-5; tentative D call: TRBD1 (5 bases). The receptor was isolated from a man aged 25 to 40 in good health. Input material: naive CD4+ T cells sorted from blood. As to subset: CD45RA+ positively selected. The CDR3 here is CASSGQWSNQPQHF. CDR3 DNA sequence: TGTGCCAGCAGTGGACAGTGGAGCAATCAGCCCCAGCATTTT.